The following is a T cell receptor beta chain sequence with its context. Antigen specificity is unknown. TCRdb redid the calling of the RT-PCR reads with MiXCR, one entry per CDR3 protein. Among 650,000 or so distinct CDR3 sequences listed, approximately 15% were seen once. The sample comes from a study of response to subunit inactivated influenza vaccine. Study-level results: Authors proposed each seasonal influenza vaccination draws in few new T cells.

Trimming pared 2 bases from V and 6 bases from J, leaving 14 bases between. The CDR3 runs to 15 residues. Germline values: CDR1 MNHEY, CDR2 SVGEGT. The sample consisted of PBMCs from blood, taken 14 to 15 days before vaccination. The sequence was collected from a man in his fifties who received an inactivated influenza vaccine. V is TRBV6-2 or TRBV6-3 and J is TRBJ1-5, with D unresolved. CDR3 nucleotide sequence: TGTGCCAGCAGTTACGGTCAGAGCAAAGGTCAGCCCCAGCATTTT. As protein: CASSYGQSKGQPQHF.